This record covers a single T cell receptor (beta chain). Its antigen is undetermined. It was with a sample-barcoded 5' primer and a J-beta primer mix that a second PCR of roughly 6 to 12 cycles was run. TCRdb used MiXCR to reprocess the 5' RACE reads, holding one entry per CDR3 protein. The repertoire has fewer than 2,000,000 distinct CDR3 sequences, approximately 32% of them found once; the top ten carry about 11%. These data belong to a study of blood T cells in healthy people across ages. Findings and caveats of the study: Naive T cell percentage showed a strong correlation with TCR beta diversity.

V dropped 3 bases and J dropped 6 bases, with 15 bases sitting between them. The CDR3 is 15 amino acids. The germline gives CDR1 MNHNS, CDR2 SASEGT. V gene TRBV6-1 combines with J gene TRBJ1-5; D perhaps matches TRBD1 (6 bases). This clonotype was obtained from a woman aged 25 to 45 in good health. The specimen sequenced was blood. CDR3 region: CASSDPSTGAQPQHF. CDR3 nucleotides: TGTGCCAGCAGTGACCCCTCAACGGGGGCTCAGCCCCAGCATTTT.